This TCR beta chain derives from a study of Graves' ophthalmopathy and Graves' hyperthyroidism. This CDR3 has 14 residues. V was trimmed by 6 bases and J by 5 bases, leaving 17 bases between them. Germline values: CDR1 SEHNR, CDR2 FQNEAQ (reference sequence). RNA transcripts yielded amplified TCR beta CDR3 regions. An initial RT-PCR round employing HTBI primers preceded a second-round multiplex PCR. TCRdb reprocessed the multiplex PCR reads with MiXCR, giving one entry per CDR3 protein. The sample lists over a million distinct CDR3 sequences, 35% to 45% occurring once. The sequence was obtained from an adult man with Graves' hyperthyroidism. What was sequenced was peripheral blood or thyroid tissue (not recorded which). The chain carries TRBV7-9 and TRBJ2-7; possibly TRBD2 for D (5 bases). In DNA form, the CDR3 reads TGTGCCAGCAGTGCCCCTTCACTAGGTGACGAGCAGTACTTC. It is translated as CASSAPSLGDEQYF.